The next 11 T cell receptor beta chains were all read from a single sample in a study of glioma-infiltrating T cells. Amplification of TCR alpha and beta CDR3 regions from RNA used iRepertoire nested multiplex PCR. MiXCR, run by TCRdb on the multiplex PCR reads, gives a single entry per CDR3 protein. Of some 100,000 distinct CDR3 sequences listed, 20% to 25% are singletons. Sequenced material: glioma tissue, nonneoplastic brain tissue, or PBMCs (not recorded which). The source of these receptors is a human donor with low-grade glioma or glioblastoma, undergoing nonglioma brain surgery, or in good health (not recorded which).

There are many counts of this clonotype. V gene TRBV2 combines with J gene TRBJ2-7; no firm D call. There are 12 residues in the CDR3. CDR1 is SNHLY, CDR2 FYNNEI, per germline. The DNA of the CDR3 is TGTCTTAACGAACGGGCGACGAACGAGCAGTACTTC. Translating it yields CLNERATNEQYF.

In this sample, this clonotype turned up many times. V gene TRBV27 combines with J gene TRBJ1-5; possibly TRBD1 for D (5 bases). The V gene lost 4 bases and the J gene lost 8 bases, with 9 bases spanning the gap. The CDR3 is 12 amino acids. Germline CDR1 reads MNHEY; CDR2 reads SMNVEV (reference sequence). The CDR3 region is CASSSTGKPQHF. The CDR3 nucleotides are TGTGCCAGCAGTTCAACAGGCAAGCCCCAGCATTTT.

In this sample, this clonotype turned up many times. V usage is TRBV28 and J usage is TRBJ2-7; D is unclear. The V gene's germline CDR1 is MDHEN and CDR2 SYDVKM. The CDR3 is made up of 14 amino acids. Trimming removed 2 bases at V and 4 bases at J, with 12 bases between. Here the CDR3 DNA reads TGTGCCAGCAGTTTAGTAGGAGCTTTATACGAGCAGTACTTC. Translating it yields CASSLVGALYEQYF.

The chain links TRBV19 to TRBJ2-1; D possibly corresponds to TRBD2 (5 bases). The germline CDR1 and CDR2 sequences are LNHDA and SQIVND (reference sequence). V shed 3 bases and J shed 5 bases, with 8 bases lying between them. CDR3 length equals 13 residues. The CDR3 here is CASSIRGNNEQFF. For the CDR3, the DNA is TGTGCCAGTAGTATCCGAGGGAACAATGAGCAGTTCTTC.

Regarding this clonotype: This may be a read error: a much more frequent sequence differs by one nucleotide. This chain uses TRBV2 with TRBJ1-1; D is possibly TRBD1 (6 bases). The CDR3 consists of 15 residues. The germline gives CDR1 SNHLY, CDR2 FYNNEI. The CDR3 DNA reads TGTGACAGCAGTGTTCTAGGGGGAAGGAACACTGAAGCTTTCTTT. Translation: CDSSVLGGRNTEAFF. Variable domain in full (rest from reference TRBV2 and TRBJ1-1): EPEVTQTPSHQVTQMGQEVILRCVPISNHLYFYWYRQILGQKVEFLVSFYNNEISEKSEIFDDQFSVERPDGSNFTLKIRSTKLEDSAMYFCDSSVLGGRNTEAFFGQGTRLTVV.

With respect to this clonotype: A read error may be the cause here, since a much bigger clone is one base away. V is TRBV6-2 or TRBV6-3 and J is TRBJ2-1; 7 bases match TRBD2. Germline CDR1 MNHEY, CDR2 SVGEGT. Trimming cost V 2 bases and J 5 bases; bases outside gene matches: 12. The CDR3 is 17 amino acids. The CDR3 region is CASSYPRWEGSNNEQFF. The CDR3 region has the DNA TGTGCCAGCAGTTACCCGAGGTGGGAGGGGTCCAACAATGAGCAGTTCTTC.

This clonotype was seen many times. The chain joins TRBV7-9 to TRBJ2-7; 11 nucleotides match TRBD1. The CDR3 totals 16 residues. In germline, CDR1 is SEHNR, CDR2 FQNEAQ (reference sequence). Losses at the gene ends were 5 bases for V and 3 bases for J; bases not matched to a gene: 9. The CDR3 coding sequence is TGTGCCAGCAGCCCTCAAGGGGGGACAGGGGGCTACGAGCAGTACTTC. Protein sequence: CASSPQGGTGGYEQYF.

This clonotype was counted at least ten times. The rearrangement links TRBV28 to TRBJ1-5; D is unclear. CDR1 is MDHEN, CDR2 SYDVKM, per germline. The ends were cut back, 8 bases at V and 6 bases at J, with 17 bases in the middle. The CDR3 extends over 14 amino acids. The CDR3 region is CASGPPEYGQPQHF. The CDR3 DNA follows: TGTGCCAGCGGCCCCCCGGAATACGGTCAGCCCCAGCATTTT.

The sample holds many counts of this clonotype. The chain uses TRBV6-5 and TRBJ1-2; D not resolved. V lost 2 bases and J lost 6, with 13 bases in between. In germline, CDR1 is MNHEY, CDR2 SVGAGI. The CDR3 extends over 14 amino acids. In DNA, the CDR3 is TGTGCCAGCAGTTACCTCCCCCGGGCAGATGGCTACACCTTC. Its protein product is CASSYLPRADGYTF.

This clonotype has a count of ten or more. The chain uses TRBV4-2 and TRBJ1-5; maybe TRBD1 (6 bases). The germline V gene encodes CDR1 LGHNA and CDR2 YNFKEQ. This CDR3 is 14 amino acids long. Trimming pared 4 bases from V and 3 bases from J, leaving 10 bases between. The CDR3 loop is CASSLRDTNQPQHF. In DNA, the CDR3 is TGTGCCAGCAGCCTCCGGGACACCAATCAGCCCCAGCATTTT.

This clonotype was observed at least ten times. The chain links TRBV7-8 to TRBJ1-6, with TRBD1 matching 7 bases. CDR1 is SGHVS and CDR2 is FQNEAQ in the germline V gene. CDR3 length equals 15 residues. J was trimmed by 7 bases and V by 3 bases; bases with no gene match: 6. DNA for the CDR3: TGTGCCAGCAGCTTTACGACAGGGAAGAATTCACCCCTCCACTTT. It encodes CASSFTTGKNSPLHF.